The TCR beta chain described here comes from a study of T cells in localized non-small cell lung cancer. Overall study results and limits: Those with higher blood T cell density had longer overall survival. Researchers found a median around 50 of the top 100 tumor clones in adjacent lung. Of the tissues analyzed, uninvolved adjacent lung showed maximal T cell clonality, greater than tumor.

A few counts support this clone. Its antigen is undetermined. Using immunoSEQ multiplex PCR, the repertoire was profiled, and TCRdb retains in-frame clones only, with some absent. The table has tens of thousands of clones, 75% to 85% seen once; the top ten hold 7% to 8.5%. With 3 bases removed from V and 8 bases from J, the gap between germline ends came to 13 bases. Germline CDR1 SGHTA, CDR2 FQGTGA. The CDR3 consists of 13 residues. The origin of this receptor is a man between 35 and 75 years old with stage II lung adenocarcinoma. The sequencing here drew on PBMCs, taken before any cancer treatment. The chain joins TRBV7-3 to TRBJ1-2; D remains unclear. The CDR3 nucleotides are TGTGCCAGCAGCTTCCCCACTGAGGAGGGCTACACCTTC. Translation: CASSFPTEEGYTF.